This T cell receptor beta chain was sequenced during a study of patients and donors after allogeneic stem cell transplantation (dated by TCRdb to about 2020). Sequences ENHRY (CDR1) and SYGVKD (CDR2) are obtained from the germline V gene. The CDR3 starts with the cysteine, ends with the phenylalanine, and has 13 residues. The read is trimmed to its CDR3 DNA, 39 bases read in frame from base 1. Between the V and J ends, shortened by 9 bases and 4 bases respectively, the junction contains 15 bases. The receptor library was made with RT-PCR. The data were produced on a NextSeq 550. Starting from the raw public reads, TCRdb applied fastp trimming at Q25, assembled clones with MiXCR and retained in-frame beta chains. Each record represents a unique CDR3 protein, reported with the most common genes and DNA among its rows. Within this sample are around 150,000 distinct CDR3 sequences, with 30% to 45% of them counted one time only. Around 50% of the sample goes to the ten largest clones.

As concerns this clonotype: The antigen it binds to is not known. No qualities accompany the bases; no much larger clone lies one base away.

The sequence joins TRBV10-3 to TRBJ1-2; the D gene is not confidently resolved. Sequencing was performed on blood, either unsorted or a sorted T cell fraction (not recorded which). This clonotype originated in a human donor who was either an allogeneic HSCT recipient or a stem cell or donor lymphocyte infusion donor (not recorded which). It is not recorded whose cells these are; they may come from a transplant donor. The CDR3 sequence is CAIQIDIFYGYTF. DNA sequence: TGTGCCATTCAGATTGACATCTTCTATGGCTACACCTTC.